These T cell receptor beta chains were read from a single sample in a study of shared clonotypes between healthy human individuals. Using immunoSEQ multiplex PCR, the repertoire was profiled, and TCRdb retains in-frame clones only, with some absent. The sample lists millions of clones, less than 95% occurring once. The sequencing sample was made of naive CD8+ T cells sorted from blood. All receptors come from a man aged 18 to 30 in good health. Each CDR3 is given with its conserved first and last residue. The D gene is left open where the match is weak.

TGTGCCAGCAGCTTAGAGCCCGGGGGGGCCTACAATGAGCAGTTCTTC	CASSLEPGGAYNEQFF	TRBV13	TRBD2	TRBJ2-1
TGTGCCAGCAGTTACAGCGGGGGTACCTACGAGCAGTACTTC	CASSYSGGTYEQYF	TRBV6-6	TRBD2	TRBJ2-7
TGTGCCAGCAGCACCCGTCCGGGACACTATGAGCAGTTCTTC	CASSTRPGHYEQFF	TRBV7-9	-	TRBJ2-1
TGTGCCAGCCGCGGGCCCACCGGGGAGCTGTTTTTT	CASRGPTGELFF	TRBV2	-	TRBJ2-2
TGCGCCAGCATCCCGGAGAGGGGGCACCTTTTGAATGAGCAGTTCTTC	CASIPERGHLLNEQFF	TRBV5-1	TRBD1	TRBJ2-1
TGTGCCAGCACGGCAGGGGGCCAAGAGACCCAGTACTTC	CASTAGGQETQYF	TRBV5-6	TRBD1	TRBJ2-5
TGTGCCAGCAGCTTTATAAGTGGGACTTACGAGCAGTACTTC	CASSFISGTYEQYF	TRBV11-1	-	TRBJ2-7
TGTGCCAGCAGCGAGCAAGGCCTTGGAAACACCATATATTTT	CASSEQGLGNTIYF	TRBV9	-	TRBJ1-3
TGTGCCAGCAGCGTAGAAGGAGGGGGAGAAGAGACCCAGTACTTC	CASSVEGGGEETQYF	TRBV9	-	TRBJ2-5
TGTGCCATCCGTGGACAGGCGATCTCCTACGAGCAGTACTTC	CAIRGQAISYEQYF	TRBV2	TRBD1	TRBJ2-7
TGCGCCAGCAGCTTGGAACCGACGAACTACGAGCAGTACTTC	CASSLEPTNYEQYF	TRBV5-1	-	TRBJ2-7
TGTGCCAGCAGGGAAAGTGGAGGAGTGAACACTGAAGCTTTCTTT	CASRESGGVNTEAFF	TRBV6-1	-	TRBJ1-1
TGTGCCAGTAGTATGACAGTCTATAGCAATCAGCCCCAGCATTTT	CASSMTVYSNQPQHF	TRBV19	-	TRBJ1-5